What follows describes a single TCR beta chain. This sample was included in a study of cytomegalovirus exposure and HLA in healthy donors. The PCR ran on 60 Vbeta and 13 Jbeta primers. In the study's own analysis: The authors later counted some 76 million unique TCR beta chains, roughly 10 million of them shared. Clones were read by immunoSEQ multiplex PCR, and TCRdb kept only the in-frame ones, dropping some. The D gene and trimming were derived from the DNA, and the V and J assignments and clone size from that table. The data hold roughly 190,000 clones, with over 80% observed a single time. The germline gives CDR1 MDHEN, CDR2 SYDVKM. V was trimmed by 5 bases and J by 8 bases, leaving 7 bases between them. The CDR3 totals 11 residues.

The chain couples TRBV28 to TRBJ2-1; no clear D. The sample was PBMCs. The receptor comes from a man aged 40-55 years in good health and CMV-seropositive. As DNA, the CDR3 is TGTGCCAGCAGTCGCGGCGATGAGCAGTTCTTC. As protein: CASSRGDEQFF.